This T cell receptor beta chain was recovered during a study of identical twins (dated by TCRdb to about 2016). As for the study more broadly: The study deep-sequenced TCR alpha and beta repertoires from monozygotic twins, unrelated adults of various ages and cord blood to test whether fetal clonotypes persist. Replicate twin experiments were performed at different times using different library preparation protocols to rule out contamination.

About this clonotype itself: It has no known antigen specificity. No much larger clone exists at a distance of one base, and base qualities are not known.

Summary of the overall study and its limitations: Abundant cord blood beta clonotypes carried fewer insertions; young adult naive repertoires showed a weaker similar trend, while memory repertoires showed none. Compared with coincidental sharing between unrelated individuals, out-of-frame TCR alpha sequences shared between twins showed an excess of sequences with low generation probability. The excess sharing between twins in beta out-of-frame sequences was weaker because fewer shared sequences reduced the signal-to-noise ratio. Zero-insertion analyses could be partly confounded by invariant T cells such as MAIT and iNKT, though diverse VJ usage argued against such confounding for most clonotypes. Conclusions relied on cross-sectional statistical analysis, since the same donors could not be followed over many years. Out-of-frame TCR alpha sharing in monozygotic twins was systematically underestimated by recombination models, whereas sharing between unrelated individuals was in agreement with the recombination models.

V is shortened by 0 bases, J by 0 bases, and the region joining them spans 12 bases. For CDR1 and CDR2, the germline V gene (reference sequence) lists LNHNV and YYDKDF. CDR3 length: 16 amino acids, cysteine to phenylalanine. Solely the CDR3 DNA is kept, with 48 bases framed from the first base. Every donor was a healthy Caucasian. Library construction relied on 5' RACE. The sequencer was an Illumina HiSeq 2000. A universal primer binding site was introduced by template switching, and a unique molecular identifier was present in the final cDNA, enabling accurate counting of TCR cDNA molecules. First-strand cDNA for TCR alpha and beta chains was synthesized from specific primers in the conserved constant-segment region. To control for contamination, each cDNA library was double barcoded with a SMART-Mk sample barcode plus Illumina barcodes. TruSeq adapter sequences and Illumina sample barcodes were added in two successive PCR steps. The TCR alpha and beta cDNA libraries were sequenced on the Illumina HiSeq platform using custom primers. For the original study's pipeline: MiGEC processed the raw reads to extract unique molecular identifiers, while MiXCR was used to determine the CDR3 positions. For each individual, recombination models were inferred using an EM algorithm with the repgenHMM and IGoR tools. The tcR package in R was used for shared clonotype analysis, with sharing normalized by the product of cloneset sizes. To study raw recombination free of thymic and clonal selection effects, out-of-frame nonproductive sequences were analyzed. The raw public data were reprocessed by TCRdb itself: fastp quality trimming at Q25, MiXCR clonotype calling, in-frame beta chains only. Rows are unified per CDR3 protein, each entry keeping the most common DNA and genes. The V and J calls were determined by TCRdb, not by the authors. Here the sample has about 1.7 million distinct CDR3 sequences; under 35% occur a single time. In total, the top ten clones hold about 0.3% of the sample.

This TCR was recovered from a newborn girl in good health. The rearrangement combines TRBV15 with TRBJ2-7; the D gene cannot be resolved reliably. Sample: cord blood. The CDR3 region reads CATSRDSTASSYEQYF. The DNA sequence is as follows: TGTGCCACCAGCAGAGATAGCACAGCCAGCTCCTACGAGCAGTACTTC.